A single sample gave rise to the 26 T cell receptor beta chains below, sequenced in a study of beta chain features in type 1 diabetes. The whole isolated RNA underwent reverse transcription, so sequencing captured expressed TCRB transcripts. Here immunoSEQ multiplex PCR was the method, and the copy in TCRdb shows in-frame clones only, minus some. Among about 270,000 clones, 11% to 15% were seen once, and the ten largest hold around 0.026%. The sample consisted of naive CD4+ T cells from blood. These receptors came from a woman between 40 and 50 years old in good health.

This clone was recorded once. The V call is TRBV7-8, the J call TRBJ1-5, with D possibly being TRBD1 (5 bases). There are 16 residues in the CDR3. V lost 0 bases, J lost 0 bases, and 9 bases lay in between. Germline CDR1 and CDR2: SGHVS and FQNEAQ. CDR3 nucleotide sequence: TGTGCCAGCAGCTTAGCGACAGCTCTTAGCAATCAGCCCCAGCATTTT. Its translation is CASSLATALSNQPQHF.

This clone came up a few times. J is TRBJ2-3 and V is TRBV2; a possible D gene is TRBD1 (5 bases). The CDR3 consists of 20 residues. The V end lost 10 bases, the J end lost 2 bases, and 34 bases lay between the germline ends. Germline loops: CDR1 SNHLY, CDR2 FYNNEI. The CDR3 loop reads CAISSYRMGLSSTFTDTQYF. For the CDR3, the DNA is TGTGCCATCTCTTCGTACAGGATGGGGTTGTCCTCCACTTTCACAGATACGCAGTATTTT.

This clone was detected a few times. The gene calls are TRBV4-2 and TRBJ1-3; weak D call: TRBD1 (5 bases). V was pared by 0 bases and J by 3 bases, with 15 bases between. CDR3 length: 17 residues. The germline V gene has CDR1 LGHNA and CDR2 YNFKEQ. CDR3 nucleotides: TGTGCCAGCAGCCAAGATTGGGAGGGGTCCTATGGAAACACCATATATTTT. It encodes CASSQDWEGSYGNTIYF.

This clone was seen repeatedly, ten times or more. This rearrangement joins TRBV7-9 to TRBJ2-7; TRBD1 agrees at 8 bases. J lost 5 bases, V lost 5 bases, and 8 bases had no gene match. The CDR3 spans 14 residues. Germline CDR1 reads SEHNR; CDR2 reads FQNEAQ (reference sequence). CDR3 region: CASSLDRGSDEQYF. Written as DNA, the CDR3 is TGTGCCAGCAGCCTCGACAGGGGAAGTGACGAGCAGTACTTC.

This chain uses TRBV6-5 with TRBJ1-2; no firm D call. Germline V gene lookup returns CDR1 MNHEY and CDR2 SVGAGI. The CDR3 has 14 amino acids. V dropped 0 bases and J dropped 2 bases, with 7 bases sitting between them. The CDR3 sequence: CASSYSTGNYGYTF. The CDR3, as DNA: TGTGCCAGCAGTTACTCGACGGGGAACTATGGCTACACCTTC.

V is TRBV28 and J is TRBJ2-3, with D uncertain. Germline CDR1 and CDR2: MDHEN and SYDVKM. The CDR3 sequence is 12 residues long. Trimming cost V 3 bases and J 4 bases, with 5 bases left between them. CDR3 nucleotide sequence: TGTGCCAGCAGTTTCTACGCAGATACGCAGTATTTT. Translation gives CASSFYADTQYF.

This clone was found a few times. V and J are TRBV21-1 and TRBJ1-1; the D call TRBD1 from the table was never checked on the DNA. TRBV21-1 is a pseudogene. The CDR3 has 15 residues. This CDR3 reads CASSKGRTGNTEAFF. DNA of the CDR3: TGTGCCAGCAGCAAAGGTCGGACAGGGAACACTGAAGCTTTCTTT.

The chain joins TRBV10-3 to TRBJ2-3; D perhaps matches TRBD2 (5 bases). This CDR3 has 13 residues. Germline V gene lookup returns CDR1 ENHRY and CDR2 SYGVKD. V was shortened by 6 bases and J by 2 bases, with 9 bases between the two germline ends. CDR3 amino acids: CAIRGLATDTQYF. The CDR3 DNA is TGTGCCATCAGGGGCCTAGCCACAGATACGCAGTATTTT.

This clone was seen more than once but under ten times. V is TRBV6-6 and J is TRBJ2-2, with TRBD1 identical over 9 bases. V lost 5 bases, J lost 4 bases, and 2 bases stayed unmatched. The CDR3 has 14 residues. The germline V gene encodes CDR1 MNHNY and CDR2 SVGAGI (reference sequence). CDR3 amino acids: CASSGTGFTGELFF. The CDR3 bases are TGTGCCAGCAGTGGGACAGGGTTCACCGGGGAGCTGTTTTTT.

J is TRBJ2-3 and V is TRBV7-9, with 7 bases that match TRBD2. With V trimmed by 1 base and J by 4 bases, 8 bases remained unmatched. This CDR3 is 16 amino acids long. Germline loops: CDR1 SEHNR, CDR2 FQNEAQ (reference sequence). The CDR3 loop reads CASSLVRAGWADTQYF. For the CDR3, the DNA is TGTGCCAGCAGCTTAGTCCGAGCGGGGTGGGCAGATACGCAGTATTTT. The full variable domain, rest sourced from reference TRBV7-9 and TRBJ2-3, is DTGVSQNPRHKITKRGQNVTFRCDPISEHNRLYWYRQTLGQGPEFLTYFQNEAQLEKSRLLSDRFSAERPKGSFSTLEIQRTEQGDSAMYLCASSLVRAGWADTQYFGPGTRLTVL.

The chain employs TRBV5-6 and TRBJ2-7, with D possibly matching TRBD1 (5 bases). The CDR3 extends over 15 amino acids. V lost 4 bases, J lost 2 bases, and 16 bases lay in between. Germline values: CDR1 SGHDT, CDR2 YYEEEE. CDR3 in amino acids: CASSTQGIRTYEQYF. The CDR3 DNA reads as TGTGCCAGCAGCACCCAGGGCATTAGAACCTACGAGCAGTACTTC.

This clone has only a few counts. V usage is TRBV7-9 and J usage is TRBJ2-2; 16 nucleotides line up with TRBD2. V gave up 4 bases and J gave up 5 bases; unmatched junction bases: 10. Looked up from germline, CDR1 is SEHNR and CDR2 is FQNEAQ (reference sequence). The CDR3 covers 19 residues. For the CDR3, the DNA is TGTGCCAGCAGCTCTCTCCAGGGACTAGCGGGGGGGCGAACCGGGGAGCTGTTTTTT. Translating it yields CASSSLQGLAGGRTGELFF.

V is TRBV5-1 and J is TRBJ1-3, with D possibly TRBD1 on 6 matching bases. The CDR3 extends over 15 amino acids. The germline V gene encodes CDR1 SGHRS and CDR2 YFSETQ. V gave up 0 bases and J gave up 1 base, with 8 bases separating them. The CDR3 nucleotides read TGCGCCAGCAGCTTGGAGGGGGAGTCTGGAAACACCATATATTTT. Translated, it gives CASSLEGESGNTIYF.

This clone was observed a handful of times. The chain combines TRBV6-4 with TRBJ2-7; 10 bases align to TRBD2. V was pared by 11 bases and J by 7 bases, with 11 bases of the junction left unmatched. This CDR3 has 13 residues. Germline CDR1 MRHNA, CDR2 SNTAGT. In DNA form, the CDR3 reads TGTGCCTCCTTAAGGGGACTAGCGAGGGAGCAGTACTTC. Its translation: CASLRGLAREQYF.

V gene TRBV5-1 combines with J gene TRBJ2-5; 9 nucleotides agree with TRBD1. V lost 5 bases and J lost 5; bases outside the gene matches: 13. CDR1 is SGHRS, CDR2 YFSETQ, per germline. This CDR3 region has 16 residues. The CDR3 here is CASRRGQGLVAETQYF. The DNA for the CDR3 is TGCGCCAGCAGGCGAGGACAGGGGCTCGTTGCGGAGACCCAGTACTTC.

The genes are TRBV19 and TRBJ1-5, with D uncertain. CDR1 is LNHDA, CDR2 SQIVND, per germline (reference sequence). The CDR3 contains 14 residues. Trimming pared 4 bases from V and 4 bases from J, leaving 11 bases between. CDR3 region: CASSTRLRNQPQHF. The CDR3 bases are TGTGCCAGTAGTACCAGACTCCGGAATCAGCCCCAGCATTTT.

There are a few counts of this clone. The gene calls are TRBV5-1 and TRBJ2-3; D gene unclear. CDR1 SGHRS and CDR2 YFSETQ come from the germline V gene. The CDR3 runs to 15 residues. The V end lost 4 bases, the J end lost 0 bases, and 12 bases lay between the germline ends. In DNA form, the CDR3 reads TGCGCCAGCAGCAATCAGGATACTAGCACAGATACGCAGTATTTT. Residues: CASSNQDTSTDTQYF. The whole variable domain, remainder taken from reference TRBV5-1 and TRBJ2-3, is KAGVTQTPRYLIKTRGQQVTLSCSPISGHRSVSWYQQTPGQGLQFLFEYFSETQRNKGNFPGRFSGRQFSNSRSEMNVSTLELGDSALYLCASSNQDTSTDTQYFGPGTRLTVL.

In this sample, this clone turned up many times. The V call is TRBV4-2, the J call TRBJ2-3; D is possibly TRBD2 (5 bases). V dropped 0 bases and J dropped 1 base, with 14 bases sitting between them. There are 17 residues in the CDR3. CDR1 is LGHNA and CDR2 is YNFKEQ in the germline V gene. The CDR3 DNA reads TGTGCCAGCAGCCAAGAGGCTCAGCGGAAGGGCACAGATACGCAGTATTTT. Its translation is CASSQEAQRKGTDTQYF.

The chain joins TRBV5-5 to TRBJ2-5, with D uncertain. The germline V gene encodes CDR1 SGHKS and CDR2 YYEKEE (reference sequence). Trimming cost V 4 bases and J 4 bases, with 14 bases left between them. This CDR3 contains 14 residues. The CDR3 DNA reads TGTGCCAGCAGCCCCTCGCCGAGTGGAGAGACCCAGTACTTC. Translating gives CASSPSPSGETQYF.

With respect to this clone: The junction does not match germline at one end; this may be a read error. The V and J genes are TRBV7-7 and TRBJ2-2; 9 nucleotides align to TRBD2. Germline V gene data show CDR1 as SSHAT and CDR2 as FNYEAQ (reference sequence). The CDR3 is made up of 18 amino acids. The CDR3 region has the DNA TGTGCTAGCAGCTTAGCTGTTAGCGGGGGAGCAAACACCGGGGAGCTGTTTTTT. Protein product: CASSLAVSGGANTGELFF.

The chain links TRBV7-2 to TRBJ1-1; no firm D call. The CDR3 sequence is 13 residues long. Looked up from germline, CDR1 is SGHTA and CDR2 is FQGNSA. Trimming took 4 bases from V and 3 from J, leaving 9 bases between them. The CDR3 loop is CASSSPEYTEAFF. CDR3 nucleotides: TGTGCCAGCAGCTCCCCGGAGTACACTGAAGCTTTCTTT.

This clone was seen a handful of times. This rearrangement joins TRBV4-2 to TRBJ1-4; TRBD1 agrees at 9 bases. The CDR3 runs to 13 residues. CDR1 is LGHNA and CDR2 is YNFKEQ in the germline V gene. V lost 0 bases, J lost 10 bases, and 0 bases stayed unmatched. CDR3 DNA sequence: TGTGCCAGCAGCCAAGAGGGACAGGGAAAACTGTTTTTT. Amino acids: CASSQEGQGKLFF.

This clone showed up just a few times. The J gene is TRBJ2-5, the V gene TRBV7-2; no clear D gene. The germline CDR1 and CDR2 sequences are SGHTA and FQGNSA. V shed 3 bases and J shed 1 base, with 3 bases lying between them. The CDR3 length is 12 residues. CDR3 region: CASSFLQETQYF. As DNA, the CDR3 is TGTGCCAGCAGCTTCCTCCAAGAGACCCAGTACTTC.

This clone was counted only a few times. J is TRBJ1-2 and V is TRBV7-6; TRBD1 aligns across 9 bases. The CDR3 covers 15 residues. V was pared by 5 bases and J by 6 bases, with 10 bases of the junction left unmatched. From germline, CDR1 is SGHVS and CDR2 FNYEAQ. CDR3 in amino acids: CASSPTGTGMDGYTF. CDR3 nucleotides: TGTGCCAGCAGCCCGACCGGGACAGGGATGGATGGCTACACCTTC. Together with reference TRBV7-6 and TRBJ1-2, the CDR3 gives the full variable domain: GAGVSQSPRYKVTKRGQDVALRCDPISGHVSLYWYRQALGQGPEFLTYFNYEAQQDKSGLPNDRFSAERPEGSISTLTIQRTEQRDSAMYRCASSPTGTGMDGYTFGSGTRLTVV.

This chain uses TRBV14 with TRBJ2-3; the match to TRBD2 covers 12 bases. J gave up 1 base and V 4 bases, and 9 bases lay outside the gene matches. The CDR3 covers 18 residues. Germline V gene lookup returns CDR1 SGHDN and CDR2 FVKESK. In DNA, the CDR3 is TGTGCCAGCAGCCTTCGGACTAGCGGGGTCTGGGGCACAGATACGCAGTATTTT. Its translation: CASSLRTSGVWGTDTQYF.

This clone was counted only a few times. The V call is TRBV5-1, the J call TRBJ2-3; D remains unclear. The V gene lost 0 bases and the J gene lost 7 bases, with 12 bases spanning the gap. Germline CDR1 and CDR2: SGHRS and YFSETQ. The CDR3 length is 14 residues. CDR3: CASSLGQSFHTQYF. The DNA of the CDR3 is TGCGCCAGCAGCTTGGGGCAGTCCTTCCATACGCAGTATTTT.